This T cell receptor (beta chain) was observed in a study of blood T cell repertoires in COVID-19. Study as a whole: Sites across the United States, Italy and Spain contributed samples from acute and convalescent COVID-19. PBMCs, B-cell-depleted T cells, or T cells provided the cDNA or gDNA that made up the material.

In the original processing: Estimation of nucleated cell counts was performed using reference gene primer amplification. Method: immunoSEQ multiplex PCR; TCRdb's copy keeps in-frame clones and lacks some. V, J and clone size were drawn from that table, and D and trimming were deduced from the DNA. The sample records about 37,000 clones, about 80% being singletons. The V end was cut by 8 bases, the J end by 6 bases, with 17 bases between. The CDR3 length is 14 residues. CDR1 is SNHLY and CDR2 is FYNNEI in the germline V gene. The origin of this receptor is a woman aged 70-85 years with acute or convalescent COVID-19. This rearrangement joins TRBV2 to TRBJ2-1, with D possibly TRBD2 on 6 matching bases. Sequencing was carried out using peripheral blood. CDR3 in amino acids: CASGLGGAVNEQFF. The CDR3 nucleotides are TGTGCCAGCGGACTCGGCGGGGCCGTCAATGAGCAGTTCTTC.